The clone carrying this T cell receptor (beta chain) was found a few times. Its antigen is not known. The sample is drawn from a study of cytomegalovirus exposure and HLA in healthy donors. General observations from the study: Previously analyzed data showed that most TCR beta V segments were productive at a frequency of about 90% or about 30%. CMV serostatus alone was available as immune exposure information. Indistinguishable V segments such as TRBV6-2 and TRBV6-3 were excluded.

Primers for the PCR totalled 60 Vbeta and 13 Jbeta. TCRdb's table, derived via immunoSEQ multiplex PCR, lists solely in-frame clones and lacks some. The data contain about 120,000 clones, around 76% of them singletons. Per germline, CDR1 LNHDA and CDR2 SQIVND (reference sequence). The CDR3 totals 15 residues. Trimming removed 5 bases from V and 5 bases from J; junction bases left unmatched: 9. This clonotype was sampled from a man between 60 and 70 years old in good health and CMV-seropositive. The chain recombines TRBV19 with TRBJ1-1, with 9 bases aligning to TRBD1. Sequencing was performed on PBMCs. The CDR3 bases are TGTGCCAGTAGTCCCCCAGACAGGGGGTGGACTGAAGCTTTCTTT. This sequence encodes CASSPPDRGWTEAFF.